This entry lists 21 T cell receptor beta chains sequenced from one sample in a study of cytomegalovirus exposure and HLA in healthy donors. Amplification used 60 Vbeta primers and 13 Jbeta primers. Profiled with immunoSEQ multiplex PCR; TCRdb holds only in-frame clones, not every one. Altogether around 170,000 clones are present, over 60% being singletons, with the ten largest covering more than 1.3%. Sequences were obtained from PBMCs. All receptors derive from a girl aged 5 to 17 in good health and CMV-seronegative.

The chain employs TRBV18 and TRBJ1-6; D gene ambiguous. Germline V lookup: CDR1 KGHSH, CDR2 LQKENI. Between the trimmed V and J ends, which lost 6 bases and 7 bases, there was a span of 10 bases. The CDR3 runs to 13 residues. Written as DNA, the CDR3 is TGTGCCAGCTCGAGGGAAGCGAATTCACCCCTCCACTTT. This codes for CASSREANSPLHF.

The chain recombines TRBV30 with TRBJ1-3; no reliable D call. The V gene lost 3 bases and the J gene lost 0 bases, with 6 bases spanning the gap. This CDR3 is 13 amino acids long. Germline V gene data show CDR1 as GTSNPN and CDR2 as SVGIG (reference sequence). DNA for the CDR3: TGTGCCTGGAGCTTCAGCTCTGGAAACACCATATATTTT. This sequence encodes CAWSFSSGNTIYF.

The J gene is TRBJ1-6, the V gene TRBV18; D remains ambiguous. The CDR3 consists of 16 residues. The germline V and J ends were trimmed by 0 bases and 8 bases, with 14 bases remaining between them. CDR1 KGHSH and CDR2 LQKENI come from the germline V gene. The CDR3 protein is CASSPPEAGSHSPLHF. The CDR3 nucleotides are TGTGCCAGCTCACCACCGGAGGCAGGTTCCCATTCACCCCTCCACTTT. Looking up the rest from reference TRBV18 and TRBJ1-6 gives the full variable domain: NAGVMQNPRHLVRRRGQEARLRCSPMKGHSHVYWYRQLPEEGLKFMVYLQKENIIDESGMPKERFSAEFPKEGPSILRIQQVVRGDSAAYFCASSPPEAGSHSPLHFGNGTRLTVT.

The CDR3: CASSSTSGGYEQYF. DNA of the CDR3: TGTGCCAGCTCATCTACTAGCGGGGGCTACGAGCAGTACTTC. This rearrangement joins TRBV18 to TRBJ2-7; 11 nucleotides agree with TRBD2. The length of the CDR3 is 14 residues. Germline loops: CDR1 KGHSH, CDR2 LQKENI. Trimming cost V 5 bases and J 3 bases; bases outside gene matches: 3.

The rearrangement uses TRBV6-5 and TRBJ1-5; 9 bases agree with TRBD1. The CDR3 loop spans 15 amino acids. V lost 5 bases to trimming and J lost 6 bases; unmatched junction nucleotides: 8. The germline V gene encodes CDR1 MNHEY and CDR2 SVGAGI. The CDR3 nucleotides read TGTGCCAGCAGTCGCCTACAGGGGGCCCTTCAGCCCCAGCATTTT. Translated: CASSRLQGALQPQHF.

This CDR3 is CAISFKKGALREETQYF. CDR3 in DNA: TGTGCCATCAGTTTCAAAAAGGGGGCCCTCCGGGAAGAGACCCAGTACTTC. This chain joins TRBV10-3 and TRBJ2-5; 7 bases fit TRBD1. CDR1 is ENHRY, CDR2 SYGVKD, per germline. This CDR3 region has 17 residues. V was pared by 5 bases and J by 3 bases, with 15 bases of the junction left unmatched.

Concerning this clone: Sequence at one end of the junction differs from germline and may be a read error. This chain links TRBV5-4 with TRBJ2-5; 14 bases map to TRBD2. The germline V gene has CDR1 SGHNT and CDR2 YYREEE (reference sequence). The CDR3 length is 14 residues. The CDR3 sequence: CASSPGLAGVGRDF. The CDR3 bases are TGTGCCAGCAGCCCGGGACTAGCGGGGGTAGGGAGGGACTTC. Drawing the rest from reference TRBV5-4 and TRBJ2-5, the complete variable domain is ETGVTQSPTHLIKTRGQQVTLRCSSQSGHNTVSWYQQALGQGPQFIFQYYREEENGRGNFPPRFSGLQFPNYSSELNVNALELDDSALYLCASSPGLAGVGRDFGPGTRLLVL.

This chain joins TRBV7-7 and TRBJ2-5, with 11 bases matching TRBD1. With V trimmed by 5 bases and J by 5 bases, 7 bases remained unmatched. Germline V gene lookup returns CDR1 SSHAT and CDR2 FNYEAQ (reference sequence). The CDR3 length is 15 residues. As DNA, the CDR3 is TGTGCCAGCAGCCTCGGACAGGGGGCGGGGGAGACCCAGTACTTC. It translates to CASSLGQGAGETQYF.

V is TRBV7-3 and J is TRBJ1-2, with 7 bases fitting TRBD1. CDR3 length equals 14 residues. Germline V gives CDR1 SGHTA, CDR2 FQGTGA. The trim removed 6 bases at V and 5 bases at J, leaving 9 bases unmatched. The CDR3 protein is CASSNHGTEYGYTF. CDR3 coding DNA: TGTGCCAGCAGTAACCATGGGACAGAATATGGCTACACCTTC.

CDR3 coding DNA: TGTGCCAGCAGTGAGGGACTAGCGGAGACCCAGTACTTC. Protein product: CASSEGLAETQYF. This chain joins TRBV2 and TRBJ2-5; 10 nucleotides align to TRBD2. The CDR3 has 13 amino acids. Germline V CDR1 and CDR2: SNHLY, FYNNEI. With 3 bases clipped from V and 5 bases from J, the junction kept 0 bases outside the gene matches.

This clone appeared a few times. The chain carries TRBV18 and TRBJ1-1; D is unclear. The CDR3 length is 13 residues. Germline CDR1 reads KGHSH; CDR2 reads LQKENI. V lost 6 bases, J lost 3 bases, and 11 bases lay in between. The CDR3: CASSSGSYTEAFF. As DNA, the CDR3 is TGTGCCAGCTCGTCGGGATCTTACACTGAAGCTTTCTTT.

The gene calls are TRBV2 and TRBJ2-1; 14 bases agree with TRBD2. Losses at the gene ends were 6 bases for V and 5 bases for J; bases not matched to a gene: 6. The CDR3 totals 16 residues. From germline, CDR1 is SNHLY and CDR2 FYNNEI. CDR3 sequence reads: CASRETSGGGNNEQFF. The CDR3 DNA reads as TGTGCCAGCAGGGAGACTAGCGGGGGGGGGAACAATGAGCAGTTCTTC. Looking up the rest from reference TRBV2 and TRBJ2-1 gives the full variable domain: EPEVTQTPSHQVTQMGQEVILRCVPISNHLYFYWYRQILGQKVEFLVSFYNNEISEKSEIFDDQFSVERPDGSNFTLKIRSTKLEDSAMYFCASRETSGGGNNEQFFGPGTRLTVL.

The rearrangement uses TRBV2 and TRBJ2-5; D perhaps matches TRBD2 (5 bases). The CDR3 extends over 14 amino acids. Trimming stripped 1 base from V and 5 bases from J, with 11 bases between. CDR1 is SNHLY and CDR2 is FYNNEI in the germline V gene. CDR3 loop: CASSEGTLAETQYF. The CDR3 DNA reads TGTGCCAGCAGTGAAGGGACCTTAGCGGAGACCCAGTACTTC. Looking up the rest from reference TRBV2 and TRBJ2-5 gives the full variable domain: EPEVTQTPSHQVTQMGQEVILRCVPISNHLYFYWYRQILGQKVEFLVSFYNNEISEKSEIFDDQFSVERPDGSNFTLKIRSTKLEDSAMYFCASSEGTLAETQYFGPGTRLLVL.

The rearrangement joins TRBV4-2 to TRBJ1-6; 7 bases are a match to TRBD1. The CDR3 spans 16 residues. In germline, CDR1 is LGHNA, CDR2 YNFKEQ. Losses at the gene ends were 4 bases for V and 7 bases for J; bases not matched to a gene: 10. The CDR3 DNA reads as TGTGCCAGCAGCCCCCTCCCGGGACAGCTAAATTCACCCCTCCACTTT. Translating it yields CASSPLPGQLNSPLHF.

The V and J genes are TRBV30 and TRBJ1-1; D may be TRBD1 (5 bases). V was cut by 5 bases and J by 2 bases, with 12 bases left in between. Germline V gene lookup returns CDR1 GTSNPN and CDR2 SVGIG (reference sequence). This CDR3 has 13 amino acids. The CDR3 is CAWGRGPNTEAFF. In DNA form, the CDR3 reads TGTGCCTGGGGGCGGGGACCCAACACTGAAGCTTTCTTT.

The chain has TRBV12-5 and TRBJ1-5, with a possible D match to TRBD1 (6 bases). This CDR3 spans 19 amino acids. Trimming took 3 bases from V and 1 from J, leaving 22 bases between them. The germline V gene has CDR1 LGHNT and CDR2 FRNRAP. The CDR3 sequence is CASGFGFLRDRTSNQPQHF. CDR3 nucleotide sequence: TGTGCTAGTGGTTTTGGGTTTCTACGTGACAGGACGAGCAATCAGCCCCAGCATTTT. The variable domain in full, with the rest retrieved from reference TRBV12-5 and TRBJ1-5, is DARVTQTPRHKVTEMGQEVTMRCQPILGHNTVFWYRQTMMQGLELLAYFRNRAPLDDSGMPKDRFSAEMPDATLATLKIQPSEPRDSAVYFCASGFGFLRDRTSNQPQHFGDGTRLSIL.

The gene calls are TRBV2 and TRBJ2-7; 8 nucleotides line up with TRBD1. CDR1 is SNHLY and CDR2 is FYNNEI in the germline V gene. After removal of 6 bases from V and 3 bases from J, the junction contained 7 bases not matched to a gene. This CDR3 has 14 amino acids. The chain's CDR3 is CASRVGQANYEQYF. The CDR3 DNA sequence: TGTGCCAGCAGGGTGGGACAGGCGAACTACGAGCAGTACTTC.

The V gene is TRBV29-1, the J gene TRBJ1-1; D gene uncertain. This CDR3 has 12 amino acids. The ends were cut back, 7 bases at V and 2 bases at J, with 11 bases in the middle. Germline values: CDR1 SQVTM, CDR2 ANQGSEA. CDR3 DNA: TGCAGCGCAACAGAATTCAACACTGAAGCTTTCTTT. This codes for CSATEFNTEAFF.

The count of this clone is one. The chain has TRBV6-6 and TRBJ1-1; TRBD1 might be the D (6 bases). CDR3 length: 15 residues. V was cut by 2 bases and J by 0 bases, with 10 bases left in between. The germline gives CDR1 MNHNY, CDR2 SVGAGI (reference sequence). The CDR3 region is CASSYPTGMNTEAFF. The CDR3 DNA reads as TGTGCCAGCAGTTACCCTACAGGGATGAACACTGAAGCTTTCTTT.

The DNA for the CDR3 is TGTGCCAGCTCACCGCCCCCCGCAGAAAACTATGGCTACACCTTC. Translation: CASSPPPAENYGYTF. The rearrangement links TRBV18 to TRBJ1-2; D unresolved. The germline gives CDR1 KGHSH, CDR2 LQKENI. V lost 3 bases, J lost 2 bases, and 13 bases lay in between. CDR3 length: 15 residues.

The rearrangement links TRBV27 to TRBJ2-3; possible D gene TRBD2, 6 bases. The ends were cut back, 4 bases at V and 6 bases at J, with 20 bases in the middle. Looked up from germline, CDR1 is MNHEY and CDR2 is SMNVEV (reference sequence). The CDR3 runs to 16 residues. CDR3 region: CASSSPRGSRPDTQYF. Here the CDR3 DNA reads TGTGCCAGCAGTTCCCCCCGGGGGTCCCGCCCCGATACGCAGTATTTT.